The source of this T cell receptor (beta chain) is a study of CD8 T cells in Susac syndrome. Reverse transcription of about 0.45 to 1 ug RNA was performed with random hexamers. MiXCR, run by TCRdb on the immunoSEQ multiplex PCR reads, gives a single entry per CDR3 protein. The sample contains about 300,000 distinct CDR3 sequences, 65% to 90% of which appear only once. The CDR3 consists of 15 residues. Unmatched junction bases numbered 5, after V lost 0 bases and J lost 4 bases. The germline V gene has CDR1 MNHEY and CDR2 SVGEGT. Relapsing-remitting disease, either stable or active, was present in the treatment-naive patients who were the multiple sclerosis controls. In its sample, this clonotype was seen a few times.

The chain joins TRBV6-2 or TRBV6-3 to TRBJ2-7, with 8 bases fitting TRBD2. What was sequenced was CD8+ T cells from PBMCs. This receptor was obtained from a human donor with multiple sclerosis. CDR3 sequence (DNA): TGTGCCAGCAGTTACTCCAGCGGGAGTCGGTACGAGCAGTACTTC. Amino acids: CASSYSSGSRYEQYF.